The rows below give T cell receptor beta chains drawn from one sample of a study of T cell repertoires in aging, cancer and after chemotherapy. One entry per CDR3 protein, called by TCRdb with MiXCR from the multiplex PCR reads. This table has about 2,500 distinct CDR3 sequences, around 24% appearing once. Material for sequencing was blood. The source is a human donor in good health. Each CDR3 is given with its conserved first and last residue. A D gene is named only where the DNA matches it firmly.

TRBV2	.	CASSEAGGASYEQYF
TRBV19	.	CATTPTGGLGYGYTF
TRBV7-2	.	CASSLREGGEQFF
TRBV3-1	TRBD1	CASSQGQPSNYGYTF
TRBV19	.	CASSIIGVNQPQHF
TRBV3-1	.	CASSQVGRFPGYTF
TRBV19	.	CASSEQISGNTIYF
TRBV5-6	.	CASSLESGQQNTEAFF
TRBV27	TRBD1	CARTGQVPNYGYTF
TRBV20-1	TRBD1	CSAVDRALGYGYTF
TRBV20-1	TRBD2	CSARDPGVAGKETQYF
TRBV6-1	TRBD1	CASSEMEGGNEKLFF
TRBV28	.	CAAQGGGYTGELFF
TRBV5-1	.	CASSLGWDTEAFF
TRBV6-1	TRBD1	CASGGTVYGYTF
TRBV6-2/TRBV6-3	TRBD1	CATRGLILPTYEQYF
TRBV29-1	.	CSVEGGPNSRYGYTF
TRBV6-5	.	CASSYWASAMNTEAFF
TRBV30	.	CASTRSLRPGPGGTIYF
TRBV6-2/TRBV6-3	TRBD2	CASSDRLAPGELFF
TRBV11-2	TRBD2	CASSRLAGGYEQYF
TRBV7-3	.	CASSFGPGETQYF
TRBV19	TRBD1	CASSINRDSSTEAFF
TRBV20-1	TRBD1	CSPGQVSSYEQYF
TRBV7-2	.	CASSHSTGIDGYTF
TRBV4-3	.	CASSRTGELFF
TRBV30	.	CAWRRSVFTDTQYF
TRBV5-1	.	CASSGGFGSGEAYEQYF
TRBV29-1	.	CSVNPLGGRTDGYTF
TRBV10-2	TRBD2	CASRGRTSGAGELFF
TRBV20-1	.	CSATLIGKGSDTQYF
TRBV6-2/TRBV6-3	.	CASSPSSLSPDYEQYF
TRBV4-3	.	CASRIAGSNTEAFF
TRBV28	.	CASSLYRRGNSPLHF
TRBV5-1	TRBD1	CASSGGTGLQETQYF
TRBV6-1	.	CATAPHGDTYEQYF
TRBV28	.	CASSLRTRSLGTQYF
TRBV6-5	TRBD1	CASSRLDRDFGYTF
TRBV12-3/TRBV12-4	.	CASSLGGTGELFF
TRBV7-9	.	CASSQYTGTNQETQYF
TRBV7-9	.	CARSQEGDMDQPQHF
TRBV7-2	TRBD2	CASSVTSGGIAGANVLTF
TRBV20-1	.	CSARLARRSNGYTF
TRBV7-2	TRBD2	CASSRLAGGPEQYF
TRBV6-5	.	CASTESGPHGTQYF
TRBV7-9	.	CASSLSPGLLNIQYF
TRBV28	.	CASSSGSSGANVLTF
TRBV6-4	TRBD1	CASSEEGGRGETQYF
TRBV7-2	TRBD2	CASRGEGTGELFF
TRBV27	.	CASSFAGRGDEQFF
TRBV7-6	.	CASSLAAGSGGNTIYF
TRBV4-3	.	CASSQDQGGSYNEQFF
TRBV19	TRBD1	CASRGWDRRNTGELFF
TRBV4-1	.	CASSQDYGGSSSYNEQFF
TRBV4-3	TRBD2	CASSQGTSGGTRKETQYF
TRBV20-1	TRBD1	CSPYAGQGTNYGYTF
TRBV30	TRBD1	CAWSGTGKETQYF